The entry that follows covers one T cell receptor (beta chain) sequence. The antigen is unknown. This record belongs to a study of shared clonotypes between healthy human individuals. The wider study: Researchers assigned three CD4 naive, three CD4 memory, two CD8 naive and one CD8 memory plate to each donor.

The study's findings and limits: Non-shared clonotypes had lower generation probabilities than those shared by all four donors.

Positively selected for CCR7, the CD45RO-negative cells used as naive CD8 cells excluded terminally differentiated effector memory CD45RA+ cells. This table comes from immunoSEQ multiplex PCR, and its TCRdb copy is limited to in-frame clones, with some not included. Of 550,000 to 750,000 clones in the sample, about 95% were seen once. The CDR3 consists of 15 residues. The V gene lost 3 bases and the J gene lost 5 bases, with 16 bases spanning the gap. CDR1 PRHDT and CDR2 FYEKMQ come from the germline V gene (reference sequence). The sequence derives from a woman in her 30s in good health. The gene calls are TRBV13 and TRBJ2-5; D call uncertain. Specimen: naive CD8+ T cells sorted from blood. CDR3 amino acids: CASSFQVQAPETQYF. The CDR3 coding sequence is TGTGCCAGCAGCTTCCAGGTCCAAGCGCCCGAGACCCAGTACTTC.